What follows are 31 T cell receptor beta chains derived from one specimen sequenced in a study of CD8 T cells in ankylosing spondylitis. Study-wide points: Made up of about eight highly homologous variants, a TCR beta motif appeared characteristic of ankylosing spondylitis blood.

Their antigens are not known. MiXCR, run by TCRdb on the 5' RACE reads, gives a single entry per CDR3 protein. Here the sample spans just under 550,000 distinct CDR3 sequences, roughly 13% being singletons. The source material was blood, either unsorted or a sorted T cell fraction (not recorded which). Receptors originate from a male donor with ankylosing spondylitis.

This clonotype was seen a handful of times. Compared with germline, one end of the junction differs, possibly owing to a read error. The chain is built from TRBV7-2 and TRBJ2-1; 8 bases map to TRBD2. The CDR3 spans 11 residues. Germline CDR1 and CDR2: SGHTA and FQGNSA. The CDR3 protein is CASGRAGVELF. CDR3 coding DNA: TGTGCCAGCGGAAGAGCGGGGGTGGAGCTCTTC.

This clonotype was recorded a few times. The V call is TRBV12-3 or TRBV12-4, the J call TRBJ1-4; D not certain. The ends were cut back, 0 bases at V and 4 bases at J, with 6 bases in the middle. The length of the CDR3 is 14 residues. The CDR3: CASSLARRNEKLFF. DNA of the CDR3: TGTGCCAGCAGTTTAGCCCGGCGTAATGAAAAACTGTTTTTT.

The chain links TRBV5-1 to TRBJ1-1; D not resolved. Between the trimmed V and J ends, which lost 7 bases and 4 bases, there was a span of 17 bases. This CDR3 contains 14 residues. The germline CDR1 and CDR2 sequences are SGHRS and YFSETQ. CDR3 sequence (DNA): TGCGCCAGCCTGGACCCTCAAGGGAGCACTGAAGCTTTCTTT. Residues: CASLDPQGSTEAFF.

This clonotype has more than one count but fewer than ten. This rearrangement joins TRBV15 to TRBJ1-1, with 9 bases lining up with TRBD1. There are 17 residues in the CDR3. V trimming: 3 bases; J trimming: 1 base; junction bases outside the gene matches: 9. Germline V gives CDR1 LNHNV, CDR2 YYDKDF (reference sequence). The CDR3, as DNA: TGTGCCACCAGCAGTGGAACAGGGGGCATGAGGAACACTGAAGCTTTCTTT. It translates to CATSSGTGGMRNTEAFF.

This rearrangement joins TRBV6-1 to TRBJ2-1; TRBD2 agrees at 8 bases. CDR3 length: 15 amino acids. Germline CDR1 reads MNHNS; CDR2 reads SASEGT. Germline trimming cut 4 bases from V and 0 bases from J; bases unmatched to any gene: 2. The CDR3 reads CASSGSGISYNEQFF. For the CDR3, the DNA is TGTGCCAGCAGTGGTAGCGGGATCTCCTACAATGAGCAGTTCTTC.

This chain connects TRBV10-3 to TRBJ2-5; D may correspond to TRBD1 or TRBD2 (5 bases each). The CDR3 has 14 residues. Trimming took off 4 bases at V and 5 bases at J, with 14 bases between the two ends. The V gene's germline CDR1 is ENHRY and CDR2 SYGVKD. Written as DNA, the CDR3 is TGTGCCATCAGTGGACACTCCGAGGGGGAGACCCAGTACTTC. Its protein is CAISGHSEGETQYF.

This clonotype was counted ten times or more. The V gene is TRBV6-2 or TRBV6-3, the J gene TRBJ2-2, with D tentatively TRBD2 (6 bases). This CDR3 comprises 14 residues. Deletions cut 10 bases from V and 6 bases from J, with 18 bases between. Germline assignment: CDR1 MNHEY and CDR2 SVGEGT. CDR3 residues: CATLGGGYPGELFF. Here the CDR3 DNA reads TGTGCCACCCTCGGCGGAGGGTATCCCGGGGAGCTGTTTTTT.

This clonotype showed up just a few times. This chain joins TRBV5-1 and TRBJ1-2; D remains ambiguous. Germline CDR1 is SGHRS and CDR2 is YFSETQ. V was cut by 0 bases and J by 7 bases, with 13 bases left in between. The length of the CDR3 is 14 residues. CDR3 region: CASSLDRPGGGYTF. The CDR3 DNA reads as TGCGCCAGCAGCTTGGACCGTCCCGGCGGTGGCTACACCTTC.

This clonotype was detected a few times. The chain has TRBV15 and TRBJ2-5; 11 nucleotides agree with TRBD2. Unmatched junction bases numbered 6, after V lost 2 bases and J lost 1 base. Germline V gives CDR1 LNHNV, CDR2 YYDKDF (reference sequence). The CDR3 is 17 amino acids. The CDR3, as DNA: TGTGCCACCAGCAGACATAGCGGGAGGGCCACCCAAGAGACCCAGTACTTC. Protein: CATSRHSGRATQETQYF.

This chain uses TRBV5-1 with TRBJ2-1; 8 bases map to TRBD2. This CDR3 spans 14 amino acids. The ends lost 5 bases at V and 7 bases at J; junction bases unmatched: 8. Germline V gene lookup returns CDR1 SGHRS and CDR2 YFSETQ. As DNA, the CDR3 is TGCGCCAGCAGATTTAGCGGGATGTTGAATGAGCAGTTCTTC. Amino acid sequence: CASRFSGMLNEQFF.

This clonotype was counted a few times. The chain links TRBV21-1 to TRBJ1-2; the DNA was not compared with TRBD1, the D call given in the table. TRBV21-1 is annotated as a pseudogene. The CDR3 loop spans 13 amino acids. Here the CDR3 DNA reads TGTGCCAGCAGCATAGGCAGGGCCTATGGCTACACCTTC. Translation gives CASSIGRAYGYTF.

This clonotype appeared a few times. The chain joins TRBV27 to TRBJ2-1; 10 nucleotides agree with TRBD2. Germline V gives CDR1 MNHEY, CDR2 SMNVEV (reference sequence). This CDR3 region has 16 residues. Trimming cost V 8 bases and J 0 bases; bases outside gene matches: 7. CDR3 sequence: CASGDRLAGSYNEQFF. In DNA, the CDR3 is TGTGCCAGCGGAGACCGACTAGCGGGCTCCTACAATGAGCAGTTCTTC.

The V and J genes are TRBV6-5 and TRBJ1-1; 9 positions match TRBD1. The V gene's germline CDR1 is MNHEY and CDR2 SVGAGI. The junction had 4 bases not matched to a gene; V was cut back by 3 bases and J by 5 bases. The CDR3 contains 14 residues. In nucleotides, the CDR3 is TGTGCCAGCAGTTATTGGACAGGGGTTACTGAAGCTTTCTTT. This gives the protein CASSYWTGVTEAFF.

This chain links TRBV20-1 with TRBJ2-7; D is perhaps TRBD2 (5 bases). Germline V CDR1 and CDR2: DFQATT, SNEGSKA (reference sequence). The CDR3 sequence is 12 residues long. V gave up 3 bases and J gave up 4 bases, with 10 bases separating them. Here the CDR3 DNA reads TGCAGTGCTAGCGGAGGTCGATACGAGCAGTACTTC. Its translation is CSASGGRYEQYF.

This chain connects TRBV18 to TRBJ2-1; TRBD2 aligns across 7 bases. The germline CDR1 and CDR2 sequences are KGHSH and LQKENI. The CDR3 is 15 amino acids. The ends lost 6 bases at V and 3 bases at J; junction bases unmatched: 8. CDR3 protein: CASSQAGNDYNEQFF. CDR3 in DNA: TGTGCCAGCTCGCAAGCGGGGAACGACTACAATGAGCAGTTCTTC.

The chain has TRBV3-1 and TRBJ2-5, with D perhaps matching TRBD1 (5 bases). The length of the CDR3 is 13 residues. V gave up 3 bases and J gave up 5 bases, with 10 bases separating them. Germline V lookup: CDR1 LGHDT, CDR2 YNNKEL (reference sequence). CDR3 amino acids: CASSHTGRETQYF. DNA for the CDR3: TGTGCCAGCAGCCATACAGGTCGGGAGACCCAGTACTTC.

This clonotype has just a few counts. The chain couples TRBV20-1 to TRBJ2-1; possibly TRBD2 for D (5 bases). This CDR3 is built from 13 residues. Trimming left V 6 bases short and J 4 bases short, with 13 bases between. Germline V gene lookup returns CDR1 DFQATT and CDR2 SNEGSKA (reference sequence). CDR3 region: CSALRGQYNEQFF. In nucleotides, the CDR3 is TGCAGTGCCCTACGAGGGCAGTACAATGAGCAGTTCTTC.

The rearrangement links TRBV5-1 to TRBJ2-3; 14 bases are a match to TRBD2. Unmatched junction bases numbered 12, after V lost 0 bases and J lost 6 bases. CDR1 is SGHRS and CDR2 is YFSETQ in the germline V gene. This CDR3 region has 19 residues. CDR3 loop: CASSLVGLAGEGVWDTQYF. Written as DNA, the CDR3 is TGCGCCAGCAGCTTGGTGGGACTAGCGGGAGAGGGAGTCTGGGATACGCAGTATTTT.

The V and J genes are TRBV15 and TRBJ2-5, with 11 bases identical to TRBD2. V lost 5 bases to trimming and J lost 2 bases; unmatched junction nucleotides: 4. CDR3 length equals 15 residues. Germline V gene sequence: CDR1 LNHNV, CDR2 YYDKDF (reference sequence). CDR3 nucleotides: TGTGCCACCAGCCCGGGACTAGCGGATCAAGAGACCCAGTACTTC. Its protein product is CATSPGLADQETQYF.

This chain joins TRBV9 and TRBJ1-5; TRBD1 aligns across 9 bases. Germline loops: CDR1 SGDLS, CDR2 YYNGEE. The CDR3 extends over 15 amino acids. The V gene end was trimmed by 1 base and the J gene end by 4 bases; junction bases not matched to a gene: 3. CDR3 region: CASSVSGTGNQPQHF. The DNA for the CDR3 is TGTGCCAGCAGCGTAAGTGGGACAGGGAATCAGCCCCAGCATTTT.

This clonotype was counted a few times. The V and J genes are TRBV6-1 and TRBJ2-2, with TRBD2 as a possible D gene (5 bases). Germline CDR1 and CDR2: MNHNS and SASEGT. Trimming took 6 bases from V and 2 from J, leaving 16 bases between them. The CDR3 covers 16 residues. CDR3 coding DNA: TGTGCCAGCAGCCGCGACGGAGGATTTAACACCGGGGAGCTGTTTTTT. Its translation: CASSRDGGFNTGELFF.

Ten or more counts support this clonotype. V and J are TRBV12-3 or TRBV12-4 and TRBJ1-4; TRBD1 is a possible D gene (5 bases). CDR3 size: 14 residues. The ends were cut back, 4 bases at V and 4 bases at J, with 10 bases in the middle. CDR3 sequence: CASSSRVFNEKLFF. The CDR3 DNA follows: TGTGCCAGCAGTTCCAGGGTCTTTAATGAAAAACTGTTTTTT.

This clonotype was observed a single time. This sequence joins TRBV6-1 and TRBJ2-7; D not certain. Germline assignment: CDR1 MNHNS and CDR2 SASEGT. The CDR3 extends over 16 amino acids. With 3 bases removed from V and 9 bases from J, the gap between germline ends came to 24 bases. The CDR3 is CASSDPGRSYYEGQYV. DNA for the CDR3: TGTGCCAGCAGTGATCCTGGACGGTCTTACTACGAAGGGCAGTACGTC.

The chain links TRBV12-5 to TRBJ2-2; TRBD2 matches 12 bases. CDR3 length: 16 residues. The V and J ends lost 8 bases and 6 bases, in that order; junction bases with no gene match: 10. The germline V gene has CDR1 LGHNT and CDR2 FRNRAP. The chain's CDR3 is CASPPRLAGEPGELFF. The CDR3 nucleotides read TGTGCTAGTCCACCCAGACTAGCGGGAGAACCCGGGGAGCTGTTTTTT.

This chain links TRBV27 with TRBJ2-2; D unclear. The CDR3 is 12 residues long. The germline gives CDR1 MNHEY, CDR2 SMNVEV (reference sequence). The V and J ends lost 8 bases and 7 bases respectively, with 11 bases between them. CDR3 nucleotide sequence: TGTGCCAGCCGCGTGAAAAGCGGGGAGCTGTTTTTT. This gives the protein CASRVKSGELFF.

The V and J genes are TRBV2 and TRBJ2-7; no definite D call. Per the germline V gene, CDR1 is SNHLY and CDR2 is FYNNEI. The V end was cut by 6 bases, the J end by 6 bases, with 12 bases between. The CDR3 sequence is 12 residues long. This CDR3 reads CASSESRGEQYF. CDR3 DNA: TGTGCCAGCAGCGAGTCTCGAGGCGAGCAGTACTTC.

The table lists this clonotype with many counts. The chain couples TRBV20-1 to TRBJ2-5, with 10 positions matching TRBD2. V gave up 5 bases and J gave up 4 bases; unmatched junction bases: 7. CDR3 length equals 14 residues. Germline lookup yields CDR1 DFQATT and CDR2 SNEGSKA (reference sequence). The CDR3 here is CSALPSGSRETQYF. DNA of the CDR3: TGCAGTGCTCTCCCTAGCGGGAGTCGAGAGACCCAGTACTTC.

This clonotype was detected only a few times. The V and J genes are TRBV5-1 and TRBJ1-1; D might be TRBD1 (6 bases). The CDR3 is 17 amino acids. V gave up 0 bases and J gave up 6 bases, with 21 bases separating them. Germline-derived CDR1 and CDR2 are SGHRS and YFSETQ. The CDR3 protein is CASSLAFMGQGISEAFF. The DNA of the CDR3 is TGCGCCAGCAGCTTGGCCTTTATGGGACAAGGCATTTCTGAAGCTTTCTTT.

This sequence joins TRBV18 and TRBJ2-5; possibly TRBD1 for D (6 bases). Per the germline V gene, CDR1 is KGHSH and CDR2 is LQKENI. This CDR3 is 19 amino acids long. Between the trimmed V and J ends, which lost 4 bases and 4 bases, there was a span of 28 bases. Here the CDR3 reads CASSLTARGGMGAGETQYF. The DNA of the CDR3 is TGTGCCAGCTCACTTACAGCCAGAGGCGGTATGGGGGCTGGAGAGACCCAGTACTTC.

CDR3 loop: CATRLGGYGENYGYTF. The CDR3 DNA sequence: TGTGCCACCAGGCTGGGGGGCTACGGAGAAAACTATGGCTACACCTTC. This rearrangement joins TRBV15 to TRBJ1-2; D is perhaps TRBD1 (6 bases). Germline V gene data show CDR1 as LNHNV and CDR2 as YYDKDF (reference sequence). This CDR3 has 16 amino acids. Deletions cut 6 bases from V and 2 bases from J, with 19 bases between.

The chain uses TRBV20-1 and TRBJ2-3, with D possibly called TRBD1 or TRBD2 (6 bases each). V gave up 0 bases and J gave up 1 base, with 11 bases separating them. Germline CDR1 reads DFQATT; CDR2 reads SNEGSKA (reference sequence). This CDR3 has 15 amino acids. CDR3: CSARDWGARTDTQYF. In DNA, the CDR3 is TGCAGTGCTAGAGATTGGGGGGCTCGCACAGATACGCAGTATTTT.